Sequencing of this T cell receptor (beta chain) was carried out in a study of tumor-infiltrating lymphocytes in primary liver carcinoma. Germline V CDR1 and CDR2: DFQATT, SNEGSKA (reference sequence). This CDR3 spans 12 amino acids. Extraction of RNA together with DNA used about 17-30 mg of unsorted bulk tissue. Donors underwent surgery for histopathologically diagnosed primary liver carcinoma. Researchers generated TCR beta cDNA from about 500 ng of total RNA, relying on a constant-region primer. It was through three nested multiplex PCR rounds of slightly modified ARM-PCR that TCR beta libraries arose. The study ran its first two PCR rounds for roughly 11 cycles each, using TRBV1-TRBV30 forward primers and a C-beta reverse primer. TCRdb itself ran the multiplex PCR reads through MiXCR, one entry per CDR3 protein. The sample lists 70,000 to 75,000 distinct CDR3 sequences, 60% to 80% seen once, with approximately 30% in the top ten.

Sample: liver tumor tissue from sampling region 4. As to subset: tumor region T4, right-lateral pole. This clonotype was obtained from a man aged 40-49 years with primary liver carcinoma and hepatitis B virus infection. The chain combines TRBV20-1 with TRBJ2-5; D may be TRBD2 (5 bases). The CDR3 DNA follows: TGCAGCGTCGTGCCGGGAACGGAGGCCCAGTACTTC. It encodes CSVVPGTEAQYF.